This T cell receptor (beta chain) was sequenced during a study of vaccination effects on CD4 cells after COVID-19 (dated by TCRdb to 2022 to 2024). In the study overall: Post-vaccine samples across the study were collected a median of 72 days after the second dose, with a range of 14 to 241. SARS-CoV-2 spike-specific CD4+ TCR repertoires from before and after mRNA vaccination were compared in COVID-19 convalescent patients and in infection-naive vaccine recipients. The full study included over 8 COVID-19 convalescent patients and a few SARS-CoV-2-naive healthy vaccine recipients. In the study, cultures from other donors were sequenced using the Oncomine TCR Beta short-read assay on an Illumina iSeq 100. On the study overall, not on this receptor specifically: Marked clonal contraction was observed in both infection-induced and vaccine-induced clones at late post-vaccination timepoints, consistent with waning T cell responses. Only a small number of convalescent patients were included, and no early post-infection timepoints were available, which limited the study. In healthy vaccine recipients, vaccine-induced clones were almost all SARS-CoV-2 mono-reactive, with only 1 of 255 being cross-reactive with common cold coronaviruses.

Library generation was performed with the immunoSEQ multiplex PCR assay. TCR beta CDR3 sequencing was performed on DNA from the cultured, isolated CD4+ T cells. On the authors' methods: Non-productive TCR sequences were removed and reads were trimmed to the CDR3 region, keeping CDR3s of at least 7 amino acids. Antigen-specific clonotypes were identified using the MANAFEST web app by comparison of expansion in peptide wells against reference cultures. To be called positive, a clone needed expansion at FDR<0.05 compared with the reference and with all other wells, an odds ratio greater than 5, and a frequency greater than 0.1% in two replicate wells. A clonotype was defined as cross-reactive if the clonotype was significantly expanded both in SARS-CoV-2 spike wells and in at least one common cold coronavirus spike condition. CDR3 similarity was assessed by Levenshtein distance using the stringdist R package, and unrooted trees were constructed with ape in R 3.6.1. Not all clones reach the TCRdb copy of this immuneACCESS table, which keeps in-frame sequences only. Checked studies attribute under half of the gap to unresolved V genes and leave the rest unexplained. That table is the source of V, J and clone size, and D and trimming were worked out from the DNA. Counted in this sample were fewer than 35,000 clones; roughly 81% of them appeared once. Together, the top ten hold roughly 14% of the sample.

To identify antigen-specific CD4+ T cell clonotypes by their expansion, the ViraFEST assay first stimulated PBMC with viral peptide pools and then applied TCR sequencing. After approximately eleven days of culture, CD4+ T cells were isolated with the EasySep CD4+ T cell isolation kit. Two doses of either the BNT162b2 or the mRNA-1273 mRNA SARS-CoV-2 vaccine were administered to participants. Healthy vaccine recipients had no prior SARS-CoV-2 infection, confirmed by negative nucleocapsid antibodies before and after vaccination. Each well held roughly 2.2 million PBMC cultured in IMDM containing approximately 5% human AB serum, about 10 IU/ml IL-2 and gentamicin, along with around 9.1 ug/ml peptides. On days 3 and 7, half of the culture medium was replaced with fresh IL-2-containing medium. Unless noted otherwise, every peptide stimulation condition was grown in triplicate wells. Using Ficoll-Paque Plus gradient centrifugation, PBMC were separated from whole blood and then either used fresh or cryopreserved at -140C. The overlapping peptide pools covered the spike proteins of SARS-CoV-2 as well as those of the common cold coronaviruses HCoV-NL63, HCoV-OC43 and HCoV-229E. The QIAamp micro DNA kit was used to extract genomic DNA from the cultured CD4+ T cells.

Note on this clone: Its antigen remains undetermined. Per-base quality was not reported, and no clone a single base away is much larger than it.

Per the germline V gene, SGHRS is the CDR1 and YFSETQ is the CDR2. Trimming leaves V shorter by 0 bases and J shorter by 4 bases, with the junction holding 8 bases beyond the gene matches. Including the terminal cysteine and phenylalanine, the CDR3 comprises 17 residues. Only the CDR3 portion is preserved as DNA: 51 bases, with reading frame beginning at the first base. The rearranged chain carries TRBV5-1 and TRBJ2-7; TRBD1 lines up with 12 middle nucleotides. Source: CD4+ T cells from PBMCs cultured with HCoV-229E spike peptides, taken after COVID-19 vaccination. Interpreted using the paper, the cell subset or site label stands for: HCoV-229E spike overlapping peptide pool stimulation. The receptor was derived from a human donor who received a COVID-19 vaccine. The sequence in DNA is TGCGCCAGCAGCTTGGACTTCGGGACAGGGGGCAAGTACGAGCAGTACTTC. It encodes CASSLDFGTGGKYEQYF.